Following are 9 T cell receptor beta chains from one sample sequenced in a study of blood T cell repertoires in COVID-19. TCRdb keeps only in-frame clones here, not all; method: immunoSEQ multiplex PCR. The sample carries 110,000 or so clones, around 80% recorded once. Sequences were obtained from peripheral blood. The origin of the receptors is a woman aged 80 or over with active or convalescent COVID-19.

This CDR3 is CASSLYRGGSYEQYF. The CDR3 DNA sequence: TGTGCCAGCAGCCTCTACAGGGGGGGTTCCTACGAGCAGTACTTC. J is TRBJ2-7 and V is TRBV11-2, with D perhaps matching TRBD1 (8 bases). V lost 5 bases to trimming and J lost 1 base, with 15 bases between them. Looked up from germline, CDR1 is SGHAT and CDR2 is FQNNGV. This CDR3 has 15 amino acids.

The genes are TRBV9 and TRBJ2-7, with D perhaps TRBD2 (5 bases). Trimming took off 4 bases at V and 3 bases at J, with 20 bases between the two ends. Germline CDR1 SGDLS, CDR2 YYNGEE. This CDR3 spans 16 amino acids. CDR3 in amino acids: CASSPRSGSELYEQYF. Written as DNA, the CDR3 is TGTGCCAGCAGCCCCCGGTCTGGTAGCGAACTCTACGAGCAGTACTTC.

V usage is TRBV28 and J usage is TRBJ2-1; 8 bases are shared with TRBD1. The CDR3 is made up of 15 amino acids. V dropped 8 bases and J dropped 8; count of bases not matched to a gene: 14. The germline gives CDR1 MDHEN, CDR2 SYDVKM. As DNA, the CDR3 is TGTGCCAGCTCCCCCCCAGGGGGCTTGATGTATGAGCAGTTCTTC. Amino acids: CASSPPGGLMYEQFF.

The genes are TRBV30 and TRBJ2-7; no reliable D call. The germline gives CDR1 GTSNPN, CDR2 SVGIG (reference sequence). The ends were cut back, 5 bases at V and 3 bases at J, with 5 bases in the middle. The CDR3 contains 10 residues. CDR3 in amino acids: CAWGYYEQYF. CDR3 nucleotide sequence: TGTGCCTGGGGATACTACGAGCAGTACTTC.

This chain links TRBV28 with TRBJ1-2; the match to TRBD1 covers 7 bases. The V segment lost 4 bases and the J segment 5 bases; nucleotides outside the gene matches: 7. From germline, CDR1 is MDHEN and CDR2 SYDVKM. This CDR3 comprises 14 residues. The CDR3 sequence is CASSSGGGTYGYTF. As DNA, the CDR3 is TGTGCCAGCAGTTCAGGGGGTGGAACTTATGGCTACACCTTC.

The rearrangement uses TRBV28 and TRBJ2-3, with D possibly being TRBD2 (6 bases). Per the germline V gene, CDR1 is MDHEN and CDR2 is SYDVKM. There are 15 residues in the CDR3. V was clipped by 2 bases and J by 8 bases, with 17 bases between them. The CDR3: CASSLRGGVLGTQYF. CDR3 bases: TGTGCCAGCAGTTTACGAGGCGGGGTCTTGGGTACGCAGTATTTT.

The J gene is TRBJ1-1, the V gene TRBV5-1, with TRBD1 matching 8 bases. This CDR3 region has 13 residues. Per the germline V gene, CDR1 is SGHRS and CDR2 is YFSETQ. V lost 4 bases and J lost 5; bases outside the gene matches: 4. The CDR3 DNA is TGCGCCAGCAGCCGAACAGGGGGGACTGAAGCTTTCTTT. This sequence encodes CASSRTGGTEAFF.

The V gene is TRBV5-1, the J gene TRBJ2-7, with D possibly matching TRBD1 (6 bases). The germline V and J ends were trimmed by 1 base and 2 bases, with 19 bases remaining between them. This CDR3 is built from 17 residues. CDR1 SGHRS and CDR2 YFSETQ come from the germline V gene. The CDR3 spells CASSLNLRGGYTYEQYF. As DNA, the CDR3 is TGCGCCAGCAGCTTGAACCTTAGAGGGGGATACACCTACGAGCAGTACTTC.

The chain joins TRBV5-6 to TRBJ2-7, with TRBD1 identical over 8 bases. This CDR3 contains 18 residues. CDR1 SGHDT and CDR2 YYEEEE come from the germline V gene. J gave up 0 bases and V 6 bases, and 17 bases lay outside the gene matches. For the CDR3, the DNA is TGTGCCAGCAAAAGGTCCGGGACAGGACTAATGAGCTCCTACGAGCAGTACTTC. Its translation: CASKRSGTGLMSSYEQYF.